This passage covers 18 T cell receptor beta chains from one sample sequenced in a study of T cell repertoires in cytomegalovirus infection. Their cognate antigens are unknown. Via MiXCR, TCRdb re-called the reads, giving one row per CDR3 protein. The top ten clones hold 10% to 15% of a sample with about 920,000 distinct CDR3 sequences, 30% to 40% of them seen once. This material consisted of cultured CD8+ T cells from PBMCs, taken from culture after CMV antigen stimulation. These receptor sequences come from a human donor in good health (CMV status not recorded). Some clones in this sample may be carry-over from other donors' samples.

The CDR3 nucleotides are TGTGCCAGCACTGCCCCGGGGGGCTACAATGAGCAGTTCTTC. This encodes CASTAPGGYNEQFF. The chain couples TRBV6-1 to TRBJ2-1; 7 positions match TRBD2. Germline lookup yields CDR1 MNHNS and CDR2 SASEGT. J gave up 3 bases and V 7 bases, and 6 bases lay outside the gene matches. The CDR3 has 14 residues.

The chain couples TRBV10-3 to TRBJ2-7; no reliable D call. V shed 3 bases and J shed 3 bases, with 3 bases lying between them. This CDR3 contains 11 residues. In germline, CDR1 is ENHRY, CDR2 SYGVKD. The CDR3 nucleotides are TGTGCCATCAGTGATGACTACGAGCAGTACTTC. This gives the protein CAISDDYEQYF.

The rearrangement joins TRBV12-3 or TRBV12-4 to TRBJ2-3; TRBD2 aligns across 7 bases. After removal of 10 bases from V and 0 bases from J, the junction contained 10 bases not matched to a gene. This CDR3 has 15 residues. The CDR3, as DNA: TGTGCCACCACCACGGGGGGAACTAGCACAGATACGCAGTATTTT. It translates to CATTTGGTSTDTQYF.

The V and J genes are TRBV19 and TRBJ1-1, with TRBD1 matching 9 bases. Per the germline V gene, CDR1 is LNHDA and CDR2 is SQIVND (reference sequence). The CDR3 has 18 residues. The trim removed 3 bases at V and 4 bases at J, leaving 15 bases unmatched. CDR3 loop: CASSMRGTGMALGTEAFF. In nucleotides, the CDR3 is TGTGCCAGTAGTATGCGGGGGACAGGGATGGCATTGGGCACTGAAGCTTTCTTT. Full variable domain (outside the CDR3, taken from reference TRBV19 and TRBJ1-1): DGGITQSPKYLFRKEGQNVTLSCEQNLNHDAMYWYRQDPGQGLRLIYYSQIVNDFQKGDIAEGYSVSREKKESFPLTVTSAQKNPTAFYLCASSMRGTGMALGTEAFFGQGTRLTVV.

In this sample, this clonotype turned up a few times. The chain is built from TRBV5-6 and TRBJ1-5; D is unclear. The CDR3 has 14 amino acids. Germline loops: CDR1 SGHDT, CDR2 YYEEEE. V lost 4 bases and J lost 7, with 15 bases in between. CDR3 bases: TGTGCCAGCAGCCCCGGGAGGGTGAGACAGCCCCAGCATTTT. Translating it yields CASSPGRVRQPQHF.

This chain uses TRBV12-3 or TRBV12-4 with TRBJ1-2; 7 positions match TRBD1. Trimming cost V 0 bases and J 8 bases; bases outside gene matches: 6. The CDR3 runs 14 residues. CDR3 DNA sequence: TGTGCCAGCAGTTTAGCGGTCAGGGGGAAGGGCTACACCTTC. This translates into CASSLAVRGKGYTF.

This chain uses TRBV6-2 or TRBV6-3 with TRBJ2-5; TRBD1 matches 8 bases. With V trimmed by 1 base and J by 4 bases, 5 bases remained unmatched. CDR1 is MNHEY and CDR2 is SVGEGT in the germline V gene. The CDR3 runs to 15 residues. The CDR3 region has the DNA TGTGCCAGCAGTTACTTTCGGGGGACAGGAGAGACCCAGTACTTC. It codes for CASSYFRGTGETQYF.

This clonotype was found a few times. V and J are TRBV19 and TRBJ2-2; D is tentatively TRBD1 or TRBD2 (6 bases each). V was shortened by 6 bases and J by 3 bases, with 32 bases between the two germline ends. The germline gives CDR1 LNHDA, CDR2 SQIVND (reference sequence). The CDR3 is 21 residues long. CDR3 protein: CASSSPYTVQFKRGDTGELFF. Here the CDR3 DNA reads TGTGCCAGTAGCTCCCCCTACACGGTACAGTTTAAGAGGGGGGACACCGGGGAGCTGTTTTTT. The whole variable domain, filled in from reference TRBV19 and TRBJ2-2, reads DGGITQSPKYLFRKEGQNVTLSCEQNLNHDAMYWYRQDPGQGLRLIYYSQIVNDFQKGDIAEGYSVSREKKESFPLTVTSAQKNPTAFYLCASSSPYTVQFKRGDTGELFFGEGSRLTVL.

This clonotype was detected only a few times. The rearrangement uses TRBV2 and TRBJ2-7; D may correspond to TRBD1 or TRBD2 (5 bases each). CDR1 is SNHLY and CDR2 is FYNNEI in the germline V gene. Trimming cost V 7 bases and J 3 bases, with 19 bases left between them. The CDR3 runs to 15 residues. For the CDR3, the DNA is TGTGCCAGCACTGGGAAAGGGGCCGAGGGCTACGAGCAGTACGTC. Translation gives CASTGKGAEGYEQYV.

This clonotype was recorded a few times. The chain is built from TRBV20-1 and TRBJ2-7; D perhaps matches TRBD2 (7 bases). The V gene's germline CDR1 is DFQATT and CDR2 SNEGSKA (reference sequence). The CDR3 is 16 residues long. CDR3 bases: TGCAGGGCCGGGGGGAAAAGGACAGCCTACGTCTACGAGCAGTACTTC. Translation gives CRAGGKRTAYVYEQYF.

The chain uses TRBV19 and TRBJ2-2, with TRBD2 matching over 8 bases. V gave up 5 bases and J gave up 4 bases; unmatched junction bases: 6. Germline CDR1 and CDR2: LNHDA and SQIVND (reference sequence). The CDR3 has 15 residues. For the CDR3, the DNA is TGTGCCAGTAGTTCTTTGAGCGGGGGCACCGGGGAGCTGTTTTTT. Protein sequence: CASSSLSGGTGELFF.

The chain uses TRBV19 and TRBJ2-3; 9 nucleotides agree with TRBD1. The CDR3 has 15 residues. With 4 bases clipped from V and 6 bases from J, the junction kept 8 bases outside the gene matches. The germline gives CDR1 LNHDA, CDR2 SQIVND (reference sequence). Here the CDR3 reads CASSTRDREGDTQYF. The CDR3 DNA is TGTGCCAGTAGTACCCGGGACAGGGAAGGTGATACGCAGTATTTT.

This chain connects TRBV10-3 to TRBJ1-2; possibly TRBD1 for D (5 bases). The germline CDR1 and CDR2 sequences are ENHRY and SYGVKD. V was clipped by 3 bases and J by 6 bases, with 17 bases between them. This CDR3 spans 15 amino acids. In DNA form, the CDR3 reads TGTGCCATCAGTGAATGGCGGGGCCACGAGGATGGCTACACCTTC. It yields the protein CAISEWRGHEDGYTF.

This clonotype was observed a handful of times. The chain links TRBV5-8 to TRBJ2-5; weak D call: TRBD2 (5 bases). Germline V gene data show CDR1 as SGHTS and CDR2 as YDEGEE. This CDR3 has 10 residues. The V end was cut by 8 bases, the J end by 3 bases, with 5 bases between. The CDR3 nucleotides are TGTGCCAGGGGAGAAGAGACCCAGTACTTC. Translating it yields CARGEETQYF.

The V gene is TRBV9, the J gene TRBJ2-1; TRBD2 matches 8 bases. Germline CDR1 SGDLS, CDR2 YYNGEE. Trimming cost V 3 bases and J 3 bases; bases outside gene matches: 5. This CDR3 has 15 amino acids. CDR3 amino acids: CASSAGTSVYNEQFF. The CDR3 DNA sequence: TGTGCCAGCAGCGCCGGGACTAGTGTCTACAATGAGCAGTTCTTC.

This rearrangement joins TRBV28 to TRBJ2-7; D is undetermined. The CDR3 is 13 residues long. Trimming removed 5 bases at V and 0 bases at J, with 8 bases between. Germline V gives CDR1 MDHEN, CDR2 SYDVKM. CDR3 amino acids: CASSGESSYEQYV. The CDR3 nucleotides read TGTGCCAGCAGTGGGGAAAGCTCCTACGAGCAGTACGTC.

J is TRBJ1-6 and V is TRBV6-2 or TRBV6-3; D not resolved. The germline V gene encodes CDR1 MNHEY and CDR2 SVGEGT. Between the trimmed V and J ends, which lost 1 base and 7 bases, there was a span of 8 bases. This CDR3 contains 14 residues. The CDR3 region is CASSYFLGNSPLHF. CDR3 sequence (DNA): TGTGCCAGCAGTTACTTTCTGGGAAATTCACCCCTCCACTTT.

This clonotype was observed a handful of times. In DNA form, the CDR3 reads TGCGCCAGCAGCCAGGCCCCCCGTGCCGGGGAGCTGTTTTTT. Its translation is CASSQAPRAGELFF. The chain links TRBV4-1 to TRBJ2-2; D unclear. The CDR3 has 14 amino acids. Germline loops: CDR1 MGHRA, CDR2 YSYEKL. V lost 3 bases, J lost 6 bases, and 11 bases lay in between.